Shown below are 25 T cell receptor beta chains from a single sample sequenced in a study of shared clonotypes between healthy human individuals. The naive CD8 subset, CD45RO-negative cells positively selected for CCR7, excluded terminally differentiated effector memory CD45RA+ cells. This table comes from immunoSEQ multiplex PCR, and its TCRdb copy is limited to in-frame clones, with some not included. The profile shows roughly 2 million clones, roughly 94% of them singletons. The sample taken for sequencing was naive CD8+ T cells sorted from blood. The receptor source for this set is a young man in good health.

The chain employs TRBV5-1 and TRBJ2-1; 9 bases are a match to TRBD2. The CDR3 covers 17 residues. CDR1 and CDR2 from the germline V gene are SGHRS and YFSETQ. The junction had 6 bases not matched to a gene; V was cut back by 0 bases and J by 2 bases. CDR3 in DNA: TGCGCCAGCAGCTTGGGGTTAGCGGGAGTCCCCTACAATGAGCAGTTCTTC. Translating it yields CASSLGLAGVPYNEQFF. Filled out from reference TRBV5-1 and TRBJ2-1, the complete variable domain reads KAGVTQTPRYLIKTRGQQVTLSCSPISGHRSVSWYQQTPGQGLQFLFEYFSETQRNKGNFPGRFSGRQFSNSRSEMNVSTLELGDSALYLCASSLGLAGVPYNEQFFGPGTRLTVL.

J is TRBJ2-1 and V is TRBV7-9; 11 bases are a match to TRBD2. The V gene's germline CDR1 is SEHNR and CDR2 FQNEAQ (reference sequence). The CDR3 extends over 17 amino acids. V lost 4 bases, J lost 0 bases, and 5 bases stayed unmatched. CDR3 in DNA: TGTGCCAGCAGCTACCCTAGCGGGGGGCTCTCCTACAATGAGCAGTTCTTC. Translating it yields CASSYPSGGLSYNEQFF. Combining the CDR3 with reference TRBV7-9 and TRBJ2-1 gives the whole variable domain DTGVSQNPRHKITKRGQNVTFRCDPISEHNRLYWYRQTLGQGPEFLTYFQNEAQLEKSRLLSDRFSAERPKGSFSTLEIQRTEQGDSAMYLCASSYPSGGLSYNEQFFGPGTRLTVL.

The chain links TRBV25-1 to TRBJ2-5; D remains ambiguous. The CDR3 length is 14 residues. V was trimmed by 2 bases and J by 5 bases, leaving 12 bases between them. Per germline, CDR1 MGHDK and CDR2 SYGVNS. The CDR3 nucleotides read TGTGCCAGCAGTGAACAAGGGTTCAAGGAGACCCAGTACTTC. Amino acid sequence: CASSEQGFKETQYF. Combining the CDR3 with reference TRBV25-1 and TRBJ2-5 gives the whole variable domain EADIYQTPRYLVIGTGKKITLECSQTMGHDKMYWYQQDPGMELHLIHYSYGVNSTEKGDLSSESTVSRIRTEHFPLTLESARPSHTSQYLCASSEQGFKETQYFGPGTRLLVL.

The count of this clone is one. V is TRBV5-4 and J is TRBJ2-7, with a weak D call TRBD1 (5 bases). Germline values: CDR1 SGHNT, CDR2 YYREEE (reference sequence). CDR3 size: 17 residues. Trimming left V 3 bases short and J 5 bases short, with 24 bases between. The DNA for the CDR3 is TGTGCCAGCAGCTCCCTCGGACACGGACAATTAATGAACGAGCAGTACTTC. Its protein product is CASSSLGHGQLMNEQYF.

Worth noting for this clone: Other nucleotide sequences in the sample specify the same CDR3. The chain has TRBV5-6 and TRBJ1-5; a possible D gene is TRBD1 (5 bases). This CDR3 spans 14 amino acids. Germline V CDR1 and CDR2: SGHDT, YYEEEE. Trimming cost V 3 bases and J 2 bases, with 9 bases left between them. In nucleotides, the CDR3 is TGTGCCAGCAGCTCAGGAGGGGGCAATCAGCCCCAGCATTTT. Translated: CASSSGGGNQPQHF.

This rearrangement joins TRBV10-3 to TRBJ2-3; the D gene is possibly TRBD2 (6 bases). The CDR3 is made up of 16 amino acids. CDR1 ENHRY and CDR2 SYGVKD come from the germline V gene. V was pared by 2 bases and J by 4 bases, with 16 bases between. The CDR3: CAISEILGGVADTQYF. Written as DNA, the CDR3 is TGTGCCATCAGTGAGATCCTCGGGGGAGTCGCAGATACGCAGTATTTT.

This clone was found once. The chain employs TRBV11-1 and TRBJ2-3; 7 nucleotides match TRBD1. Germline CDR1 reads SGHAT; CDR2 reads FQDESV (reference sequence). V lost 3 bases, J lost 0 bases, and 9 bases stayed unmatched. The length of the CDR3 is 17 residues. The chain's CDR3 is CASSLGTGTASTDTQYF. The CDR3 bases are TGTGCCAGCAGCTTGGGGACCGGGACAGCTAGCACAGATACGCAGTATTTT.

The genes are TRBV30 and TRBJ1-5; TRBD1 matches at 7 bases. Trimming removed 3 bases from V and 3 bases from J; junction bases left unmatched: 11. From germline, CDR1 is GTSNPN and CDR2 SVGIG (reference sequence). This CDR3 is built from 16 residues. In DNA form, the CDR3 reads TGTGCCTGGAGCCAACCGACAGGGCCCTTCAATCAGCCCCAGCATTTT. Its protein product is CAWSQPTGPFNQPQHF.

The genes are TRBV9 and TRBJ2-1; TRBD2 matches 15 bases. With 3 bases clipped from V and 9 bases from J, the junction kept 4 bases outside the gene matches. Germline lookup yields CDR1 SGDLS and CDR2 YYNGEE. CDR3 size: 15 residues. CDR3 sequence reads: CASSDGLAGGAEQFF. The CDR3 bases are TGTGCCAGCAGCGATGGACTAGCGGGAGGGGCTGAGCAGTTCTTC.

This clone was picked up one time. J is TRBJ2-2 and V is TRBV5-1; D is unresolved. The CDR3 sequence is 12 residues long. V lost 2 bases, J lost 5 bases, and 4 bases lay in between. CDR1 and CDR2 (germline): SGHRS, YFSETQ. CDR3 bases: TGCGCCAGCAGCTTATGGACCGGGGAGCTGTTTTTT. It yields the protein CASSLWTGELFF.

As regards this clone: Additional DNA sequences in this sample encode the identical CDR3. The CDR3 DNA is TGCGCCAGCAGCCAGATACTAGCGGGAGGCGAGACCCAGTACTTC. Its protein product is CASSQILAGGETQYF. This chain uses TRBV4-3 with TRBJ2-5, with 12 bases matching TRBD2. The CDR3 has 15 amino acids. CDR1 and CDR2 (germline): LGHNA, YSLEER. Trimming at V came to 3 bases and at J to 5 bases, leaving 4 bases not matched to a gene.

Remarks on this clone: The sample holds other DNA sequences that translate to the same CDR3. This rearrangement joins TRBV6-5 to TRBJ1-2, with a weak D call TRBD1 (5 bases). V dropped 0 bases and J dropped 2 bases, with 7 bases sitting between them. This CDR3 spans 14 amino acids. The V gene's germline CDR1 is MNHEY and CDR2 SVGAGI. The CDR3 protein is CASSYSGGNYGYTF. The CDR3 nucleotides are TGTGCCAGCAGTTACTCGGGGGGAAACTATGGCTACACCTTC.

The chain recombines TRBV4-3 with TRBJ1-5; D is ambiguous. The CDR3 spans 13 residues. Between the trimmed V and J ends, which lost 0 bases and 5 bases, there was a span of 5 bases. CDR1 LGHNA and CDR2 YSLEER come from the germline V gene. CDR3 loop: CASSQDGDQPQHF. DNA for the CDR3: TGCGCCAGCAGCCAAGATGGTGATCAGCCCCAGCATTTT.

The V and J genes are TRBV5-1 and TRBJ2-1; 11 bases map to TRBD1. The germline CDR1 and CDR2 sequences are SGHRS and YFSETQ. This CDR3 contains 15 residues. V dropped 3 bases and J dropped 9; count of bases not matched to a gene: 8. CDR3: CASSSEPGQGVEQFF. The CDR3 region has the DNA TGCGCCAGCAGCTCTGAACCGGGACAGGGGGTTGAGCAGTTCTTC.

In the case of this clone: This same CDR3 is encoded by further DNA sequences in the sample. The V call is TRBV29-1, the J call TRBJ2-5; TRBD1 matches 8 bases. The CDR3 sequence is 12 residues long. Trimming took 2 bases from V and 6 from J; bases not matched to a gene: 2. Germline CDR1 SQVTM, CDR2 ANQGSEA. The CDR3, as DNA: TGCAGCGTTGAACAGGGGGCTAAGACCCAGTACTTC. As protein: CSVEQGAKTQYF.

This clone was seen a handful of times. The V call is TRBV5-8, the J call TRBJ1-1; unclear D gene. CDR1 is SGHTS, CDR2 YDEGEE, per germline. CDR3 length: 15 amino acids. V lost 0 bases, J lost 3 bases, and 12 bases lay in between. The CDR3 loop reads CASSLGGRRDTEAFF. CDR3 DNA sequence: TGTGCCAGCAGCTTGGGAGGCAGGAGAGACACTGAAGCTTTCTTT. The complete variable domain, with remaining parts taken from reference TRBV5-8 and TRBJ1-1, reads EAGVTQSPTHLIKTRGQQATLRCSPISGHTSVYWYQQALGLGLQFLLWYDEGEERNRGNFPPRFSGRQFPNYSSELNVNALELEDSALYLCASSLGGRRDTEAFFGQGTRLTVV.

In the case of this clone: This CDR3 is also generated by other DNA sequences in the sample. The chain joins TRBV4-3 to TRBJ2-7, with 10 bases aligning to TRBD1. The ends lost 1 base at V and 3 bases at J; junction bases unmatched: 3. Germline V gene data show CDR1 as LGHNA and CDR2 as YSLEER. This CDR3 region has 15 residues. CDR3 nucleotide sequence: TGCGCCAGCAGCCAAGGTTGGACAGGGGGCTACGAGCAGTACTTC. Translated, it gives CASSQGWTGGYEQYF.

DNA of the CDR3: TGTGCCAGCAGTGATACTCACCCCGGCGATACGCAGTATTTT. It specifies CASSDTHPGDTQYF. The chain uses TRBV6-6 and TRBJ2-3; D remains unclear. The CDR3 is made up of 14 amino acids. Germline CDR1 and CDR2: MNHNY and SVGAGI (reference sequence). The V end was cut by 5 bases, the J end by 6 bases, with 15 bases between.

The V and J genes are TRBV30 and TRBJ1-1; possible D gene TRBD1, 6 bases. Trimming took 0 bases from V and 5 from J, leaving 13 bases between them. The CDR3 is 14 amino acids. Germline CDR1 GTSNPN, CDR2 SVGIG (reference sequence). The CDR3 DNA follows: TGTGCCTGGAGTGTACAGGCAGGGGAGACTGAAGCTTTCTTT. Protein: CAWSVQAGETEAFF.

Comments on this clone: The sample carries other DNA sequences with the same CDR3. This sequence joins TRBV28 and TRBJ2-2, with D hard to call. The germline CDR1 and CDR2 sequences are MDHEN and SYDVKM. CDR3 length equals 14 residues. Trimming removed 3 bases at V and 0 bases at J, with 5 bases between. CDR3 nucleotides: TGTGCCAGCAGTTTTACCCCGAACACCGGGGAGCTGTTTTTT. Translation: CASSFTPNTGELFF.

The chain has TRBV13 and TRBJ2-7; TRBD2 might be the D (6 bases). There are 14 residues in the CDR3. Germline lookup yields CDR1 PRHDT and CDR2 FYEKMQ (reference sequence). Trimming pared 3 bases from V and 2 bases from J, leaving 11 bases between. The CDR3 reads CASSFYTGAYEQYF. In nucleotides, the CDR3 is TGTGCCAGCAGCTTTTATACGGGAGCCTACGAGCAGTACTTC.

The rearrangement uses TRBV9 and TRBJ1-1; TRBD1 is a possible D gene (5 bases). The CDR3 length is 16 residues. CDR1 and CDR2 (germline): SGDLS, YYNGEE. V dropped 0 bases and J dropped 4 bases, with 16 bases sitting between them. The CDR3 loop is CASSVESEGMGTEAFF. DNA of the CDR3: TGTGCCAGCAGCGTAGAGAGTGAGGGGATGGGCACTGAAGCTTTCTTT.

Here the CDR3 DNA reads TGTGCCAGCAGTTTTAGGGACGGAACCAATGAGCAGTTCTTC. Translated: CASSFRDGTNEQFF. The V and J genes are TRBV27 and TRBJ2-1, with D perhaps being TRBD1 or TRBD2 (5 bases each). The V and J ends lost 3 bases and 6 bases respectively, with 12 bases between them. Germline-derived CDR1 and CDR2 are MNHEY and SMNVEV (reference sequence). There are 14 residues in the CDR3.

The count of this clone is one. The chain uses TRBV7-9 and TRBJ2-5; D may correspond to TRBD1 or TRBD2 (5 bases each). The length of the CDR3 is 12 residues. Germline V CDR1 and CDR2: SEHNR, FQNEAQ (reference sequence). V was pared by 10 bases and J by 3 bases, with 12 bases between. CDR3 sequence (DNA): TGTGCCACCGGGACCCCGAAAGAGACCCAGTACTTC. It encodes CATGTPKETQYF.

CDR3 DNA: TGTGCCAGCAGCGTAGCGGTGACAGGCAACTATGGCTACACCTTC. Translated: CASSVAVTGNYGYTF. This chain uses TRBV9 with TRBJ1-2, with D maybe TRBD1 (6 bases). The CDR3 is made up of 15 amino acids. Per germline, CDR1 SGDLS and CDR2 YYNGEE. V was pared by 0 bases and J by 2 bases, with 11 bases between.